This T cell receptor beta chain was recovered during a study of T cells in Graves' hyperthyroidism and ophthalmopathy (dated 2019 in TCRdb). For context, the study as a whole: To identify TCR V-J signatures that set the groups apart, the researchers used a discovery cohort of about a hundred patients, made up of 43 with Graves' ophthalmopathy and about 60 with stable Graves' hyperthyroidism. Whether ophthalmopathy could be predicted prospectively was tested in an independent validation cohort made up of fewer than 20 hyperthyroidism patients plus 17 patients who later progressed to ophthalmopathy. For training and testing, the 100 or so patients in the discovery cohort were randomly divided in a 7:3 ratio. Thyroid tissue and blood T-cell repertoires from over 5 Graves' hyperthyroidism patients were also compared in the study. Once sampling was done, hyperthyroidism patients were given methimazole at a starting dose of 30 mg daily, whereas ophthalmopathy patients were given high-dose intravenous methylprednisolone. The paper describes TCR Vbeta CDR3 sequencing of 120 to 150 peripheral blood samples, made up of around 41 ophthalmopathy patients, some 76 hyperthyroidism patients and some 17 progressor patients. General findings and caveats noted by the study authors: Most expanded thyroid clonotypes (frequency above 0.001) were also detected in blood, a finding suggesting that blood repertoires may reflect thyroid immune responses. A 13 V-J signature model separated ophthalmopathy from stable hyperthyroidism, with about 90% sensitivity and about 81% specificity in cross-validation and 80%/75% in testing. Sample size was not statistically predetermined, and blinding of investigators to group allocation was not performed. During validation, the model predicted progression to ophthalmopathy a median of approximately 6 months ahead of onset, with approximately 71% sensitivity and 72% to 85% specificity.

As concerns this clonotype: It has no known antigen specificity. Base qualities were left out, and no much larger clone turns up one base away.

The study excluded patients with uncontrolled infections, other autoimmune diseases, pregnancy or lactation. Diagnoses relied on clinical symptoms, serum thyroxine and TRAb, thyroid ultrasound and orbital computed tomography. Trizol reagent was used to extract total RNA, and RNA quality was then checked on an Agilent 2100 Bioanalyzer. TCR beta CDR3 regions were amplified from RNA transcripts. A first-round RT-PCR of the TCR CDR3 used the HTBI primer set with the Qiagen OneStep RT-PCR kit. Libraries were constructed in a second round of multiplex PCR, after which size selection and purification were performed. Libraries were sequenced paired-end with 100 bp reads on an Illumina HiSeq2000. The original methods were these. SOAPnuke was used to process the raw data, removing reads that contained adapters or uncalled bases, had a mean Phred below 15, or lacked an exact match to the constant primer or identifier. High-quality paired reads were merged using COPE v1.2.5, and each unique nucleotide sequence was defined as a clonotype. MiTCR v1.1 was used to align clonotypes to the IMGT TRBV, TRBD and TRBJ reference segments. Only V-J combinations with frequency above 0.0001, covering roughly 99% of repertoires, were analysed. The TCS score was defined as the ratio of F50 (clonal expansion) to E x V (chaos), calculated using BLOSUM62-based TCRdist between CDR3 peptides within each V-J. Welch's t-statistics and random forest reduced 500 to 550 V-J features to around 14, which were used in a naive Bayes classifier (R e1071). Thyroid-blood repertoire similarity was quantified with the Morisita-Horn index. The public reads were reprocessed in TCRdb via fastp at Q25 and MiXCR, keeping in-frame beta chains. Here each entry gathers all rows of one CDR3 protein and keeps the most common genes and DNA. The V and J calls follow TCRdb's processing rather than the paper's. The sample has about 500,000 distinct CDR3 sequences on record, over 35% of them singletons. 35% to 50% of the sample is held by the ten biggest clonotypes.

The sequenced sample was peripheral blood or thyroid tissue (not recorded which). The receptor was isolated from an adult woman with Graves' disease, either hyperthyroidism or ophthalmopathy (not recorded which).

The nucleotide sequence reads TGTGCCAGCACCTTAATGTACCCAGGGACAAAGGAAGCTTTCTTT. This translates into CASTLMYPGTKEAFF. Recombination connected TRBV6-5 to TRBJ1-1, with a tentative D gene TRBD1 over 6 matching bases. The CDR3 has 15 amino acids, counting the end cysteine and phenylalanine. CDR3 DNA only is kept here, 45 bases in frame from base 1. Between the V and J ends, shortened by 7 bases and 8 bases respectively, the junction contains 23 bases. CDR1 and CDR2 are drawn from the germline V gene: MNHEY, SVGAGI.